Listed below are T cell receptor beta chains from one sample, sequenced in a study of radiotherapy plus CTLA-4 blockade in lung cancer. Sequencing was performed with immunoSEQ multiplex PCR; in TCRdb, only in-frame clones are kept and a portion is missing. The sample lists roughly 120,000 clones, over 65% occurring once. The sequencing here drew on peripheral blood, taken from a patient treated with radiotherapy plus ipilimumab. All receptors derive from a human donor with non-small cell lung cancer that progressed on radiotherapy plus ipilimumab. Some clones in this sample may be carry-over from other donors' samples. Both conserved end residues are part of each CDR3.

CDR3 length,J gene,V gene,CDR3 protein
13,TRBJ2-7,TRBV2,CASTRDRVVEQYF
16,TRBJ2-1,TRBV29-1,CSVEEGRGGSYNEQFF
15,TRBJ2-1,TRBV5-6,CASSLESVLYNEQFF
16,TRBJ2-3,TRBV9,CASSVAFGGITDTQYF
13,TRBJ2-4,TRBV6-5,CASRGTGQGIQYF
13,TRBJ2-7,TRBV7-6,CASSLRGEYEQYF
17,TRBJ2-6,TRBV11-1,CASSLAEDSTGANVLTF
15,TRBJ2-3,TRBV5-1,CASSKTGGEGVTQYF
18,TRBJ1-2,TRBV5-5,CASSQALVADLVNYGYTF
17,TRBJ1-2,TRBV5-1,CASSPGQGLQLDYGYTF
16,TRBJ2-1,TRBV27,CASSLILGWGWNEQFF
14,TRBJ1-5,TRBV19,CASSIRDTNQPQHF
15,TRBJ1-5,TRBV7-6,CASSLALGLNQPQHF
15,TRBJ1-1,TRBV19,CASSIRNRDRDKAFF
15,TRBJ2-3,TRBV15,CATRPEDRVTDTQYF
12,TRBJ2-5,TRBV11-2,CASSFERETQYF
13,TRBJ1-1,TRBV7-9,CASSLPGHTEAFF
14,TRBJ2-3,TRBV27,CASSLIDHTDTQYF
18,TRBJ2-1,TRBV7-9,CASSSLPGGGISYNEQFF
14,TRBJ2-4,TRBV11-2,CASSFMEAINIQYF
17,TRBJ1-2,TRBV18,CASSPKIPGQGNYGYTF
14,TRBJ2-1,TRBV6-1,CASSESRARNEQFF
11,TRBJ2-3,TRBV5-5,CASSLADTQYF
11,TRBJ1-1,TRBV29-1,CSVLDDGGASF
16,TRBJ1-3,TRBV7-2,CASSLVGQLGGNTIYF
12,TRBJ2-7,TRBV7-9,CASSLGEYEQYF